This T cell receptor beta chain was profiled in a study of T cell repertoires in cytomegalovirus infection. TCRdb re-derived calls from the reads in MiXCR, one entry per CDR3 protein. The data contain 46,000 or so distinct CDR3 sequences, approximately 22% of them singletons. General study findings and limits: Ex vivo responses were dominated by HLA-C-restricted CMV-specific TCR beta clonotypes. Carriage of CMV together with the relevant HLA was identifiable through cumulative public TCR beta family frequency.

This clonotype was recorded at least ten times. Antigen specificity is unknown. The sample was PBMCs, sequenced either directly or after in vitro stimulation (not recorded which). The TCR sequence derives from a human donor in good health (CMV status not recorded). Some clones in this sample may be carry-over from other donors' samples.

The DNA of the CDR3 is TGTGCCAGCAGCGCAGGGGGAAGGAATTCACCCCTCCACTTT. Residues: CASSAGGRNSPLHF. The V call is TRBV2, the J call TRBJ1-6; 7 bases match TRBD1. After removal of 6 bases from V and 7 bases from J, the junction contained 6 bases not matched to a gene. This CDR3 spans 14 amino acids. The germline CDR1 and CDR2 sequences are SNHLY and FYNNEI.